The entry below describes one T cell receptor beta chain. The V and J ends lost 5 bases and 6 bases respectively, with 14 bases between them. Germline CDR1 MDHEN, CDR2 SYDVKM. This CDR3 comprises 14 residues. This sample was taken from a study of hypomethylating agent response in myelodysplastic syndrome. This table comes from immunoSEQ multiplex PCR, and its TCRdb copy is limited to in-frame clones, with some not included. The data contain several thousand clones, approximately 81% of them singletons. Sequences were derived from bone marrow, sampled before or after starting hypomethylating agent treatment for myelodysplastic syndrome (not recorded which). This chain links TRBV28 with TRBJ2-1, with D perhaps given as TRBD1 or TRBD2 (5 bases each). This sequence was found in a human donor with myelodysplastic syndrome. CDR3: CASSTGGSPNEQFF. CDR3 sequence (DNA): TGTGCCAGCAGTACTGGGGGAAGCCCCAATGAGCAGTTCTTC.